This T cell receptor (beta chain) emerged from a study of T cell changes during pregnancy in multiple sclerosis (dated by TCRdb to the late 2010s). General notes on the study: Changes in the T cell repertoire over the course of pregnancy were examined in this study in women with multiple sclerosis.

A word on this clone: The antigen it binds to is not known. Nothing much larger sits one base from this clone, and base qualities are not available.

The CDR3 has 12 amino acids, counting the end cysteine and phenylalanine. Only the CDR3 portion is preserved as DNA: 36 bases, with reading frame beginning at the first base. V was cut back by 1 base and J by 6 bases, leaving a gap of 7 bases between them. For CDR1 and CDR2, the germline V gene lists KGHSH and LQKENI. Libraries were constructed by the immunoSEQ multiplex PCR assay. TCRdb provides this immuneACCESS table in a form limited to in-frame rearrangements. Some clones are lacking; in checked studies, under half of them reflect an unresolved V gene, and why the rest are absent is not known. The sample profile shows fewer than 70,000 clones; about nine tenths of them were found once. The ten top clones hold roughly 1.4% of the sample.

The specimen was peripheral blood, collected in the second trimester of pregnancy. This receptor was identified in a female donor with multiple sclerosis, enrolled in a pregnancy study. The chain couples TRBV18 to TRBJ2-7; the D gene cannot be resolved reliably. The CDR3 reads CASSPLAGEQYF. In nucleotides, the sequence is TGTGCCAGCTCACCACTCGCAGGCGAGCAGTACTTC.